The entry that follows covers one TCR beta chain sequence. Its antigen is currently unknown. The data are from a study of beta chain features in type 1 diabetes. In the study overall: Age and gender were similar between patients and healthy donors, as were cell yields. Regarding the study as a whole: TCRB CDR3 length was moderately but significantly reduced in all four CD4+ subsets of Type 1 diabetes patients.

This CDR3 has 17 amino acids. V trimming: 4 bases; J trimming: 2 bases; junction bases outside the gene matches: 13. CDR1 and CDR2 from the germline V gene are SEHNR and FQNEAQ (reference sequence). The single heparinised draw taken from each donor contained about 100 mL of blood on average. Investigators reverse transcribed all isolated RNA, so they sequenced expressed TCRB transcripts. Regulatory, naive and central memory T cell samples averaged roughly 3.8 million reads. Here immunoSEQ multiplex PCR was the method, and the copy in TCRdb shows in-frame clones only, minus some. There are approximately 170,000 clones in the sample; approximately 62% occur only once, and 0.08% to 0.09% lies in the top ten.

J is TRBJ2-5 and V is TRBV7-9; 7 nucleotides align to TRBD1. The source is a man under 40 with type 1 diabetes. The sample comprised naive CD4+ T cells from blood. This CDR3 reads CASSSPPGQGVQETQYF. CDR3 bases: TGTGCCAGCAGCTCCCCTCCAGGGCAGGGGGTACAAGAGACCCAGTACTTC.